The 4 T cell receptor beta chains reported below all come from one sample, sequenced in a study of blood T cell repertoires in COVID-19. Assay: immunoSEQ multiplex PCR; the TCRdb copy retains only in-frame clones and omits some. The repertoire holds 98,000 or so clones, approximately 88% seen once, with under 5.5% in the top ten. The specimen was peripheral blood. The origin of the receptors is a man between 60 and 70 years old with COVID-19, enrolled during active disease.

The V gene is TRBV3-1 (or the pseudogene TRBV3-2), the J gene TRBJ2-1; the match to TRBD2 covers 7 bases. Per the germline V gene, CDR1 is LGHDT and CDR2 is YNNKEL (reference sequence). V lost 0 bases and J lost 10; bases outside the gene matches: 3. The CDR3 totals 13 residues. In nucleotides, the CDR3 is TGTGCCAGCAGCCAAGACCCCGGGAGGGAGCAGTTCTTC. This gives the protein CASSQDPGREQFF.

V is TRBV5-6 and J is TRBJ2-3, with 8 bases identical to TRBD1. Germline V gene sequence: CDR1 SGHDT, CDR2 YYEEEE. The CDR3 consists of 16 residues. V shed 3 bases and J 0 bases; nucleotides not matched to a gene: 6. The DNA of the CDR3 is TGTGCCAGCAGCTCGAGGACAGGGATGAGCACAGATACGCAGTATTTT. Translated, it gives CASSSRTGMSTDTQYF.

V and J are TRBV4-1 and TRBJ2-6, with TRBD1 matching over 10 bases. In germline, CDR1 is MGHRA, CDR2 YSYEKL. The CDR3 is 17 amino acids. Losses at the gene ends were 1 base for V and 3 bases for J; bases not matched to a gene: 3. The CDR3 region has the DNA TGCGCCAGCAGCCAAGGGACAGGGGGTTTTGGGGCCAACGTCCTGACTTTC. This encodes CASSQGTGGFGANVLTF.

The chain uses TRBV4-3 and TRBJ2-3; TRBD1 agrees at 7 bases. The CDR3 contains 17 residues. Germline values: CDR1 LGHNA, CDR2 YSLEER. The junction had 9 bases not matched to a gene; V was cut back by 3 bases and J by 0 bases. CDR3 sequence reads: CASSQERDSPSTDTQYF. The CDR3 coding sequence is TGCGCCAGCAGCCAGGAAAGGGACAGCCCTAGCACAGATACGCAGTATTTT.